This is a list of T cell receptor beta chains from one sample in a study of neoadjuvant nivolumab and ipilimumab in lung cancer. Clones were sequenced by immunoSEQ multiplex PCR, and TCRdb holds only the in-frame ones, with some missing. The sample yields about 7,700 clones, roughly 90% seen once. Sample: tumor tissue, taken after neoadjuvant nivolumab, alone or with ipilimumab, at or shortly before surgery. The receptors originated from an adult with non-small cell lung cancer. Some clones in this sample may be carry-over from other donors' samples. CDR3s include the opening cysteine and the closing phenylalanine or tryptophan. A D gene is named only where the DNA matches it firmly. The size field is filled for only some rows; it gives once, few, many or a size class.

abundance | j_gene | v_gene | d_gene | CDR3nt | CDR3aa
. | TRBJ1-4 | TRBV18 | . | TGTGCCAGCTCACTCGGGACGGCTAATGAAAAACTGTTTTTT | CASSLGTANEKLFF
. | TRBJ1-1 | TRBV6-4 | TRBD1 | TGTGCCAGCAGTGTCGACAGGGGCACTGAAGCTTTCTTT | CASSVDRGTEAFF
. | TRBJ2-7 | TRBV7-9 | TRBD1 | TGTGCCAGCAGTTTATCCGGGACAGGGTCCTACGAGCAGTACTTC | CASSLSGTGSYEQYF
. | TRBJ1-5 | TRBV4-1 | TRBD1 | TGCGCCAGCAGCCAGGTGAGGACAGGTCACAATCAGCCCCAGCATTTT | CASSQVRTGHNQPQHF
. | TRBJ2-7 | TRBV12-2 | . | TGTGCAAGTCGCTTCGGTCTAGACTGGGCCCTTTTAGAGCGGGAGGTCCTAGCCGCTTACGAGCAGTACTTC | CASRFGLDWALLEREVLAAYEQYF
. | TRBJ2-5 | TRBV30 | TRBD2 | TGTGCCTGGAGTGTAGATCTACTAGCGGGAGGGAAGGCGACCCAGTACTTC | CAWSVDLLAGGKATQYF
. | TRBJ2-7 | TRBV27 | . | TGTGCCAGCAGTAGTCTGATTTCGGTTACCACCTACGAGCAGTACTTC | CASSSLISVTTYEQYF
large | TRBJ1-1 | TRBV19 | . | TGTGCCAGTAGTAGTCGACAAAACACTGAAGCTTTCTTT | CASSSRQNTEAFF
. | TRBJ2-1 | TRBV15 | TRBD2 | TGTGCCACCAGCTTGGCGGGAGTGGGGATGGGGGAGCAGTTCTTC | CATSLAGVGMGEQFF
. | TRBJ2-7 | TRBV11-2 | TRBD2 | TGTGCCAGCACCAATACCGGGACTAGCGGGACCTACGAGCAGTACTTC | CASTNTGTSGTYEQYF
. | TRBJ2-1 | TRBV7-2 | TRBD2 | TGTGCCAGCAGCACCGACCCTAGCGGCTACAATGAGCAGTTCTTC | CASSTDPSGYNEQFF
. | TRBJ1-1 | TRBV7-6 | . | TGTGCCAGCAGCTTAGGTCCGGGGACTAATGAAGCTTTCTTT | CASSLGPGTNEAFF
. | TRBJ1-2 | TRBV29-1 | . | TGCAGCGTCCTGGACACCAAAAGGGATGGCTACACCTTC | CSVLDTKRDGYTF
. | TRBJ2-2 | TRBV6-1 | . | TGTGCCAGCACCGTTGGGGGGGGCTGGACCGGGGAGCTGTTTTTT | CASTVGGGWTGELFF
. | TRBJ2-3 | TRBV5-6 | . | TGTGCCAGCAGCTTAGCAGTTGATAGCACAGATACGCAGTATTTT | CASSLAVDSTDTQYF
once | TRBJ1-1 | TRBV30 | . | TGTGCCTGGAGCCCAGGTTCGACGGGCACTGAAGCTTTCTTT | CAWSPGSTGTEAFF
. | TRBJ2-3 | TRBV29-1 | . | TGCAGCGTTGCGGTACTTTCTTGGGATACGCAGTATTTT | CSVAVLSWDTQYF
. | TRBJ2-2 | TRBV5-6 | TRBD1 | TGTGCCAGCAGCTTGGCCATGACAGGGGACACCGGGGAGCTGTTTTTT | CASSLAMTGDTGELFF
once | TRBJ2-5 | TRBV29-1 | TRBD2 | TGCAGCGTGGATCCGGGACTAGCGGGAGGAGAGACCCAGTACTTC | CSVDPGLAGGETQYF
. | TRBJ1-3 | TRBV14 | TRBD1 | TGTGCCAGCAGCCATATTGACAGGGCTGGAAACACCATATATTTT | CASSHIDRAGNTIYF
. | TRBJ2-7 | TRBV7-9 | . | TGTGCCAGCAGCTCCGGCTCGTCCCTCGAGCAGTACTTC | CASSSGSSLEQYF
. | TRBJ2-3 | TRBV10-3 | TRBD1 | TGTGCCACGTGGACAGGCTCTACAGATACGCAGTATTTT | CATWTGSTDTQYF
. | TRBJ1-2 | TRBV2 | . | TGTGCCAGCAGGGCTGCGTATGGCTACACCTTC | CASRAAYGYTF
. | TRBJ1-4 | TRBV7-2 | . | TGTGCCAGCAGCTTAGAAAAGGGGCTAGAGGAAAAACTGTTTTTT | CASSLEKGLEEKLFF
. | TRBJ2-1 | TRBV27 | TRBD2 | TGTGCCAGCAGCAATATAGCGGGAGTTGGGAACAATGAGCAGTTCTTC | CASSNIAGVGNNEQFF
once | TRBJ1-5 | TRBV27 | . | TGTGCCAGCAGTTCCCGCAGCAATCAGCCCCAGCATTTT | CASSSRSNQPQHF
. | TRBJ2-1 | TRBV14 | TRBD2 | TGTGCCAGCAGCCTCCCCGGACTAGCGGGAAACAATGAGCAGTTCTTC | CASSLPGLAGNNEQFF
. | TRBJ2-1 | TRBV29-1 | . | TGCAGCGTTCAAAGGGGGGGCGGCTACAATGAGCAGTTCTTC | CSVQRGGGYNEQFF
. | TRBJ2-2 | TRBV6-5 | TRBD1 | TGTGCCAGCAGCCAAACACAGGGGTCCGGGGAGCTGTTTTTT | CASSQTQGSGELFF
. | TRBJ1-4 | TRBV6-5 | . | TGTGCCAGCAGTTACACGACAGGATCTAATGACAAACTGTTTTTT | CASSYTTGSNDKLFF
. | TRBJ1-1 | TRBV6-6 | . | TGTGCCAGCAGACCAGGAGGAGGGGCTGAAGCTTTCTTT | CASRPGGGAEAFF
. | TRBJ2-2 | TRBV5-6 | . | TGTGCCAGCAGCTTGGTTGTAGCGGAAACGAACACCGGGGAGCTGTTTTTT | CASSLVVAETNTGELFF
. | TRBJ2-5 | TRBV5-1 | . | TGCGCCAGCAGCTTGGAGGGGGGGCACGAGACCCAGTACTTC | CASSLEGGHETQYF
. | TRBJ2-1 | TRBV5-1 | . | TGCGCCAGCAGCCCGGGACACGGACTTTACAATGAGCAGTTCTTC | CASSPGHGLYNEQFF
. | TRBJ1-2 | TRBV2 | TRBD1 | TGTGCCAGCAAGGACAGGGGCATTCTGGGCTACACCTTC | CASKDRGILGYTF
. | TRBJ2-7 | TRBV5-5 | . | TGTGCCAGCAGCTTATTACAGGGATCCGAGCAGTACTTC | CASSLLQGSEQYF
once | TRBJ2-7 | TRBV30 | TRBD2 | TGTGCCTGGAGCCCTCCGGGACTAGCGGGAGTTTTATCCTACGAGCAGTACTTC | CAWSPPGLAGVLSYEQYF
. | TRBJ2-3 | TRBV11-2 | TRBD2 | TGTGCCAGCAGCTTAATTAGCGGGATGGGCACAGATACGCAGTATTTT | CASSLISGMGTDTQYF
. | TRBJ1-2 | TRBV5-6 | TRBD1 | TGTGCCAGCAGCTGGCCCAGACAGGGGCACTATGGCTACACCTTC | CASSWPRQGHYGYTF
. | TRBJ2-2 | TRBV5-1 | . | TGCGCCAGCAGCTCCCTTACAGTTACTTCTGGGACCGGGGAGCTGTTTTTT | CASSSLTVTSGTGELFF
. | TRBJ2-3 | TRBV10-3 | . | TGTGCCATCAGTGAAGCCACAGATACGCAGTATTTT | CAISEATDTQYF